The table lists the clone carrying this T cell receptor beta chain with many counts. This record comes from a study of read filtering for tumor transcriptome and immune sequencing. Germline assignment: CDR1 SGHVS and CDR2 FQNEAQ. The V segment lost 5 bases and the J segment 10 bases; nucleotides outside the gene matches: 5. The CDR3 is 14 amino acids. Molecular barcoded adaptors covering alpha/delta and beta/gamma chains were used on about 390 ng RNA. TCRdb itself ran the reads through MiXCR, one entry per CDR3 protein. Of tens of thousands of distinct CDR3 sequences in the sample, roughly 13% were seen once.

The receptor was isolated from a donor aged 40 or older with multiple myeloma. The specimen sequenced was a population of CD138-negative cells sorted from bone marrow. V usage is TRBV7-8 and J usage is TRBJ2-4; 13 nucleotides match TRBD2. The CDR3 region has the DNA TGTGCCAGCAGCCAGGGGACTAGCGGGATGATTCAGTACTTC. This gives the protein CASSQGTSGMIQYF.